Detailed here is one T cell receptor (beta chain). This receptor's antigen is unknown. The record has no base qualities; no much larger clone is one base away. TCR beta CDR3 regions were amplified from RNA transcripts. For the first round of RT-PCR on the TCR CDR3, the HTBI primer set was used together with the Qiagen OneStep RT-PCR kit. A second multiplex PCR round built the libraries, followed by size selection and purification. Sequencing of the libraries was done on an Illumina HiSeq2000 using paired-end 100 bp reads. The original pipeline was this. Raw data were processed with SOAPnuke, discarding reads with adapters, uncalled bases, mean Phred below 15, or no exact constant-primer or identifier match. COPE v1.2.5 was used to merge high-quality paired reads, and clonotypes were defined as unique nucleotide sequences. Clonotypes were aligned to IMGT TRBV, TRBD and TRBJ reference segments using MiTCR v1.1. The analysis included only V-J combinations with a frequency above 0.0001, which together covered 99% to 99.2% of the repertoires. The TCS score was defined as the ratio of F50 (clonal expansion) to E x V (chaos), calculated using BLOSUM62-based TCRdist between CDR3 peptides within each V-J. Welch's t-statistics and random forest reduced 500 to 650 V-J features to 10 to 15, which were used in a naive Bayes classifier (R e1071). Thyroid-blood repertoire similarity was quantified with the Morisita-Horn index. TCRdb's own reprocessing of the public reads used fastp at Q25 and MiXCR and kept productive beta chains. Identical CDR3 proteins give one entry, which carries the most common genes and DNA. What appears here as the V and J calls and clone size reflects TCRdb's work, not the paper's. Within this sample are roughly 800,000 distinct CDR3 sequences, with around 38% of them counted one time only. The ten largest clones represent about 8.9% of the sample.

These data are taken from a study of T cells in Graves' hyperthyroidism and ophthalmopathy (dated by TCRdb to between 2018 and 2020). With respect to the entire study: Peripheral blood was collected at initial diagnosis, before any treatment. TCR V-J signatures able to tell the groups apart were searched for in a discovery cohort of about a hundred patients, of whom over 40 had Graves' ophthalmopathy and about 60 had stable Graves' hyperthyroidism. An independent validation cohort of some 18 hyperthyroidism patients and approximately 16 patients who later progressed to ophthalmopathy tested prospective prediction of ophthalmopathy. The 100 or so discovery patients were randomly divided into training and test sets at a 7:3 ratio. Thyroid tissue and blood T-cell repertoires from roughly six Graves' hyperthyroidism patients were also compared in the study. Following sampling, methimazole starting at 30 mg daily was given to hyperthyroidism patients, and high-dose intravenous methylprednisolone was given to ophthalmopathy patients. The paper reports TCR Vbeta CDR3 sequencing of over 130 peripheral blood samples: 43 ophthalmopathy, under 80 hyperthyroidism and approximately 17 progressor patients. Beyond this particular receptor, the publication reports: In validation, the model predicted progression to ophthalmopathy a median of around 6.5 months before onset, with approximately 70% sensitivity and roughly 72% specificity. No statistical method was used to fix the sample size in advance, and group allocation was not hidden from the investigators. Most expanded thyroid clonotypes (frequency above 0.001) were also found in blood, which suggests that blood repertoires may mirror thyroid immune responses. In cross-validation, a model built on a 13 V-J signature told ophthalmopathy apart from stable hyperthyroidism with under 90% sensitivity and approximately 84% specificity, and in testing the same model reached 80%/75%.

A patient counted as having stable Graves' hyperthyroidism if no progression to ophthalmopathy occurred over 18 months of follow-up. The hyperthyroidism patients were between 18 and 65 years old and newly diagnosed, with a disease duration of less than 2 months. Any patient with an uncontrolled infection, another autoimmune disease, pregnancy or lactation was excluded. Diagnoses relied on clinical symptoms, serum thyroxine and TRAb, thyroid ultrasound and orbital computed tomography. Ficoll-Paque density gradient centrifugation was used to isolate PBMCs from under 11 ml of fresh peripheral blood. Total RNA was extracted using Trizol reagent, and RNA quality was assessed on an Agilent 2100 Bioanalyzer. Spanning cysteine to phenylalanine, the CDR3 consists of 17 amino acids. Only the CDR3 portion is preserved as DNA: 51 bases, with reading frame beginning at the first base. For this chain, trimming is 0 bases at the V end and 6 bases at the J end, and the number of junction bases without a gene match is 11.

This sequence uses TRBV12-3 or TRBV12-4 and TRBJ1-5; TRBD1 agrees with 7 junctional bases. The sample consisted of blood. This clonotype was sampled from a man between 18 and 29 years old with Graves' hyperthyroidism. For the CDR3, the sequence is CASSLAPTGLSGQPQHF. DNA sequence: TGTGCCAGCAGTTTAGCGCCGACAGGGCTTTCTGGTCAGCCCCAGCATTTT.